This TCR beta chain emerged from a study of T-cell memory formation after mild COVID-19. Overall study results and limits: Researchers found some responding clones in pre-infection memory, a sign that cross-reactive memory joined. Mostly located in CM and EM were contracting CD4+ clones, with contracting CD8+ clones located in EMRA.

Germline loops: CDR1 SGHKS, CDR2 YYEKEE (reference sequence). Trimming took 2 bases from V and 1 from J; bases not matched to a gene: 1. The CDR3 extends over 16 amino acids. A 5'RACE reaction primed in the constant segment made cDNA libraries of TCR alpha and TCR beta, and these carried sample barcodes and UMIs. Via MiXCR, TCRdb re-called the 5' RACE reads, giving one row per CDR3 protein. Altogether approximately 570,000 distinct CDR3 sequences are present, roughly 18% being singletons, with the ten largest covering around 12%. This clonotype was counted at least ten times. Antigen: not known. This chain connects TRBV5-5 to TRBJ2-2, with 11 bases that match TRBD2. Sequencing was performed on PBMCs or a T cell subset sorted from them (not recorded which). The clonotype originates from an adult woman who had mild COVID-19 (a few samples of this study predate the infection). Cell type and time point are not known. CDR3 loop: CASSFTSGRNTGELFF. The CDR3 DNA reads as TGTGCCAGCAGCTTTACTAGCGGGAGGAACACCGGGGAGCTGTTTTTT.